The present T cell receptor (beta chain) was sequenced within a study of blood T cell repertoires in COVID-19. Study-wide context: In each case, the material was cDNA or gDNA derived from T cells, B-cell-depleted T cells, or PBMCs.

This table comes from immunoSEQ multiplex PCR, and its TCRdb copy is limited to in-frame clones, with some not included. The table has over 300,000 clones, approximately 87% seen once. The ends lost 0 bases at V and 6 bases at J; junction bases unmatched: 3. Germline V CDR1 and CDR2: LNHDA, SQIVND (reference sequence). The CDR3 loop spans 14 amino acids. Participants came from roughly 23 US areas, aged about 18 to 89 years. The clonotype was recovered from a young woman with acute COVID-19. Material: PBMCs or T cells enriched from blood (not recorded which). The chain is built from TRBV19 and TRBJ2-7; 9 nucleotides line up with TRBD1. The CDR3 sequence: CASSIEDRGGEQYF. CDR3 nucleotide sequence: TGTGCCAGTAGTATAGAGGACAGGGGTGGCGAGCAGTACTTC.